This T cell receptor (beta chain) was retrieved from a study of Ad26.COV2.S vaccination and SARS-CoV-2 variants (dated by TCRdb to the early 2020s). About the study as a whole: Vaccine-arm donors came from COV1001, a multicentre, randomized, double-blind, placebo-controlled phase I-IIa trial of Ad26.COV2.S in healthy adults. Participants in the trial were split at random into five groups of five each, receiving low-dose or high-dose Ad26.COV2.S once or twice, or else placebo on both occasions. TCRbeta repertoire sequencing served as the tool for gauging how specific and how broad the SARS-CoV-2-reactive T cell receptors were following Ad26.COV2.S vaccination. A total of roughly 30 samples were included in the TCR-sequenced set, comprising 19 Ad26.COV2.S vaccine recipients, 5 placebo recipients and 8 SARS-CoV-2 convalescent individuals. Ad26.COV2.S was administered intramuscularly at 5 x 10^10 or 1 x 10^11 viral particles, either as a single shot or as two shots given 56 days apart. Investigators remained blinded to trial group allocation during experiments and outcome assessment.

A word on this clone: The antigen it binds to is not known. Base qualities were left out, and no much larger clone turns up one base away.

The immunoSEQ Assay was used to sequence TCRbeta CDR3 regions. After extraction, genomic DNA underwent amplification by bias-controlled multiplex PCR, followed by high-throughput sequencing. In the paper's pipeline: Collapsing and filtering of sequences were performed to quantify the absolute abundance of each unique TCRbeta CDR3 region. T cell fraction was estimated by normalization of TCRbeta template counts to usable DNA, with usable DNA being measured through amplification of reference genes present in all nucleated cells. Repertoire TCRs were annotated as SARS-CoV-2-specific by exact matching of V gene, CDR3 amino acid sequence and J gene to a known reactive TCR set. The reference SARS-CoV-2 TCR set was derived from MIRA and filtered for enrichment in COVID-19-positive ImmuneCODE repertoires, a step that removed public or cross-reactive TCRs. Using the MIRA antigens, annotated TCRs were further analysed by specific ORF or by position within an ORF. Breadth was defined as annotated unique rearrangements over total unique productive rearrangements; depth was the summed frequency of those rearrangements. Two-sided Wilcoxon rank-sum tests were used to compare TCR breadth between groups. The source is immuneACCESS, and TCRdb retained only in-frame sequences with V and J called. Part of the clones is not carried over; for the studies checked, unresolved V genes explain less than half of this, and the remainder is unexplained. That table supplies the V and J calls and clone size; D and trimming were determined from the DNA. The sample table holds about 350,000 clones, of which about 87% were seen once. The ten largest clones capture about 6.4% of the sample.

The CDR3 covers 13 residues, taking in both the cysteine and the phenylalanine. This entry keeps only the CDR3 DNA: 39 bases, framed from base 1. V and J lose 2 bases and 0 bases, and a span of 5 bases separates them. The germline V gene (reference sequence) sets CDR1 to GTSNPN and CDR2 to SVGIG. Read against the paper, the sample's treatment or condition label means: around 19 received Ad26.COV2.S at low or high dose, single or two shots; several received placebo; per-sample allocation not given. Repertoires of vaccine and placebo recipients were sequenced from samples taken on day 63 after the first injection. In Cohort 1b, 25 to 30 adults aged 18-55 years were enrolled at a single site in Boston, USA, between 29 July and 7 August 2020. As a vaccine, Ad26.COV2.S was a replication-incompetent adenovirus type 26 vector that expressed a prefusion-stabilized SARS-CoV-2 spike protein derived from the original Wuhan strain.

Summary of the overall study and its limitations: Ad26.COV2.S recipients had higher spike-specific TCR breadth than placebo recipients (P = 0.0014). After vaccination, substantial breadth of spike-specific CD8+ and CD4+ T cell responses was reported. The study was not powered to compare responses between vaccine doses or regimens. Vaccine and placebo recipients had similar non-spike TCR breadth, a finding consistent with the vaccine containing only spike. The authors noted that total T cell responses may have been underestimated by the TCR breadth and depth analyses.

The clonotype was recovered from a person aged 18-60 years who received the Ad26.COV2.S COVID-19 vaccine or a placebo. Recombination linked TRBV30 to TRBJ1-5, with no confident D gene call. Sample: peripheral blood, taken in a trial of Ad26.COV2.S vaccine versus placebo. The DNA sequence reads TGTGCCTGGAGTTCACATAGCAATCAGCCCCAGCATTTT. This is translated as CAWSSHSNQPQHF.